The next 29 T cell receptor beta chains were all read from a single sample in a study of blood T cell repertoires in COVID-19. Measured with immunoSEQ multiplex PCR; TCRdb has only the in-frame clones, and not every one. In the table there are 280,000 or so clones, roughly 87% of which are singletons. The specimen sequenced was peripheral blood. Every receptor here comes from a man younger than 35 with active or convalescent COVID-19.

This clone is a singleton in its sample. This chain joins TRBV7-2 and TRBJ2-1; tentatively, D is TRBD2 (5 bases). Germline CDR1 reads SGHTA; CDR2 reads FQGNSA. Deletions cut 2 bases from V and 4 bases from J, with 15 bases between. The CDR3 is 16 residues long. The chain's CDR3 is CASSLSRPEVYNEQFF. DNA for the CDR3: TGTGCCAGCAGCTTATCTAGGCCGGAGGTTTACAATGAGCAGTTCTTC.

Only one count was recorded for this clone. The chain recombines TRBV11-2 with TRBJ2-4; D unclear. This CDR3 region has 14 residues. Germline V gives CDR1 SGHAT, CDR2 FQNNGV. V was shortened by 2 bases and J by 8 bases, with 13 bases between the two germline ends. The CDR3 loop is CASSLSITRDIQYF. The CDR3 coding sequence is TGTGCCAGCAGCTTATCCATCACCCGGGACATTCAGTACTTC.

The chain has TRBV12-5 and TRBJ2-7; TRBD2 matches at 9 bases. The V segment lost 1 base and the J segment 3 bases; nucleotides outside the gene matches: 4. CDR3 length: 15 residues. Germline values: CDR1 LGHNT, CDR2 FRNRAP. The DNA for the CDR3 is TGTGCTAGTGGTTTGGCCCCTAGCGGGGTCTACGAGCAGTACTTC. Amino acid sequence: CASGLAPSGVYEQYF. Combining the CDR3 with reference TRBV12-5 and TRBJ2-7 gives the whole variable domain DARVTQTPRHKVTEMGQEVTMRCQPILGHNTVFWYRQTMMQGLELLAYFRNRAPLDDSGMPKDRFSAEMPDATLATLKIQPSEPRDSAVYFCASGLAPSGVYEQYFGPGTRLTVT.

The chain has TRBV18 and TRBJ2-5; D uncertain. V was clipped by 3 bases and J by 4 bases, with 6 bases between them. Germline CDR1 reads KGHSH; CDR2 reads LQKENI. The CDR3 has 12 amino acids. CDR3: CASSPFRETQYF. CDR3 nucleotide sequence: TGTGCCAGCTCACCTTTCCGAGAGACCCAGTACTTC.

V usage is TRBV9 and J usage is TRBJ1-3; 7 bases fit TRBD1. Germline V lookup: CDR1 SGDLS, CDR2 YYNGEE. V shed 4 bases and J 0 bases; nucleotides not matched to a gene: 10. The CDR3 contains 17 residues. The CDR3 nucleotides are TGTGCCAGCAGCCTCAAACAGGGGCCCCCCTCTGGAAACACCATATATTTT. As protein: CASSLKQGPPSGNTIYF.

The chain joins TRBV7-9 to TRBJ1-1, with TRBD1 as a possible D gene (5 bases). This CDR3 comprises 11 residues. Germline V gives CDR1 SEHNR, CDR2 FQNEAQ (reference sequence). V lost 1 base, J lost 8 bases, and 5 bases lay in between. The CDR3 loop is CASSLDREAFF. CDR3 bases: TGTGCCAGCAGCTTAGACAGGGAAGCTTTCTTT.

V and J are TRBV9 and TRBJ2-7; D is unresolved. Germline CDR1 and CDR2: SGDLS and YYNGEE. V lost 0 bases and J lost 5, with 12 bases in between. The CDR3 is made up of 14 amino acids. The CDR3 DNA reads as TGTGCCAGCAGCGTAGAGCCGGGTTTCAACGAGCAGTACTTC. Protein: CASSVEPGFNEQYF.

V usage is TRBV2 and J usage is TRBJ1-1; a possible D gene is TRBD1 (5 bases). Germline V gene lookup returns CDR1 SNHLY and CDR2 FYNNEI. The CDR3 runs 13 residues. Trimming stripped 9 bases from V and 4 bases from J, with 15 bases between. The CDR3 DNA reads as TGTGCCAGAACCCCGGGGGATGGCACTGAAGCTTTCTTT. The encoded protein is CARTPGDGTEAFF.

The V gene is TRBV3-1 (or the pseudogene TRBV3-2), the J gene TRBJ2-7, with TRBD1 as a possible D gene (6 bases). Trimming left V 3 bases short and J 2 bases short, with 20 bases between. CDR1 and CDR2 from the germline V gene are LGHDT and YNNKEL (reference sequence). The CDR3 extends over 17 amino acids. The CDR3 loop reads CASSHRYGGTIPYEQYF. The CDR3 nucleotides read TGTGCCAGCAGCCACCGTTACGGTGGGACAATCCCCTACGAGCAGTACTTC.

In DNA form, the CDR3 reads TGTGCCAGCTCACCACGAGAGAGCAGGGCGAGCAATCAGCCCCAGCATTTT. Its translation is CASSPRESRASNQPQHF. This sequence joins TRBV18 and TRBJ1-5; TRBD1 is a possible D gene (5 bases). V was cut by 1 base and J by 1 base, with 14 bases left in between. This CDR3 is built from 17 residues. Germline V gene sequence: CDR1 KGHSH, CDR2 LQKENI.

CDR3 sequence reads: CASSIQRDNYGYTF. The CDR3 DNA reads as TGTGCCAGTAGTATTCAGAGGGATAACTATGGCTACACCTTC. This chain joins TRBV19 and TRBJ1-2, with unresolved D. Germline assignment: CDR1 LNHDA and CDR2 SQIVND (reference sequence). The CDR3 consists of 14 residues. Trimming cost V 3 bases and J 1 base, with 9 bases left between them.

This clone was seen repeatedly, ten times or more. Other DNA sequences of this sample code for an identical CDR3. DNA of the CDR3: TGTGCCAGCAGTGAAGGGACAGGGAACTCTGGAAACACCATATATTTT. This encodes CASSEGTGNSGNTIYF. The V and J genes are TRBV2 and TRBJ1-3, with 8 bases aligning to TRBD1. Per germline, CDR1 SNHLY and CDR2 FYNNEI. This CDR3 has 16 amino acids. Trimming took 1 base from V and 0 from J; bases not matched to a gene: 2.

CDR3 in DNA: TGTGCCATCAGGGGGATGGCGGGGACCTACAATGAGCAGTTCTTC. Amino acids: CAIRGMAGTYNEQFF. V gene TRBV10-3 combines with J gene TRBJ2-1, with a weak D call TRBD2 (6 bases). Trimming cost V 6 bases and J 2 bases, with 14 bases left between them. Germline V lookup: CDR1 ENHRY, CDR2 SYGVKD. CDR3 size: 15 residues.

The chain joins TRBV25-1 to TRBJ1-1; D not certain. The germline V and J ends were trimmed by 1 base and 7 bases, with 16 bases remaining between them. This CDR3 contains 15 residues. Germline V gives CDR1 MGHDK, CDR2 SYGVNS. CDR3 protein: CASSELGPRGVEAFF. CDR3 DNA sequence: TGTGCCAGCAGTGAATTAGGCCCCCGAGGAGTTGAAGCTTTCTTT.

The chain is built from TRBV14 and TRBJ1-3, with a weak D call TRBD1 (6 bases). Trimming shortened V by 4 bases and J by 0 bases, and 13 bases separated the two germline ends. Germline-derived CDR1 and CDR2 are SGHDN and FVKESK. This CDR3 spans 16 amino acids. CDR3 region: CASSRTVGFSGNTIYF. The CDR3 coding sequence is TGTGCCAGCAGCCGGACAGTGGGATTCTCTGGAAACACCATATATTTT.

The genes are TRBV15 and TRBJ1-1; D is uncertain. Germline loops: CDR1 LNHNV, CDR2 YYDKDF (reference sequence). The germline V and J ends were trimmed by 6 bases and 0 bases, with 8 bases remaining between them. There are 13 residues in the CDR3. The CDR3 region has the DNA TGTGCCACCAGTATCCCCTTGAACACTGAAGCTTTCTTT. It specifies CATSIPLNTEAFF.

This clone was recorded only once. The chain uses TRBV19 and TRBJ2-2, with 7 bases fitting TRBD2. The V segment lost 3 bases and the J segment 5 bases; nucleotides outside the gene matches: 6. The CDR3 has 15 residues. Germline V gives CDR1 LNHDA, CDR2 SQIVND (reference sequence). The CDR3 coding sequence is TGTGCCAGTAGTATCTTGGACGGGGGGACCGGGGAGCTGTTTTTT. Its translation is CASSILDGGTGELFF. The complete variable domain, with remaining parts taken from reference TRBV19 and TRBJ2-2, reads DGGITQSPKYLFRKEGQNVTLSCEQNLNHDAMYWYRQDPGQGLRLIYYSQIVNDFQKGDIAEGYSVSREKKESFPLTVTSAQKNPTAFYLCASSILDGGTGELFFGEGSRLTVL.

The chain employs TRBV27 and TRBJ2-5; no clear D. The germline CDR1 and CDR2 sequences are MNHEY and SMNVEV (reference sequence). V lost 5 bases to trimming and J lost 5 bases, with 12 bases between them. The CDR3 is 13 residues long. DNA for the CDR3: TGTGCCAGCAGTCTACGCTTCCGGGAGACCCAGTACTTC. This translates into CASSLRFRETQYF.

This rearrangement joins TRBV18 to TRBJ1-1; a weak D match, TRBD1 (5 bases). Germline CDR1 KGHSH, CDR2 LQKENI. V was pared by 2 bases and J by 6 bases, with 16 bases between. CDR3 length: 15 residues. CDR3 nucleotides: TGTGCCAGCTCACCAATATCCGCTCCGGGGGCTGAAGCTTTCTTT. This translates into CASSPISAPGAEAFF.

The chain employs TRBV23-1 and TRBJ1-1; 9 nucleotides match TRBD1. TRBV23-1 is placed among ORFs of uncertain function. The CDR3 covers 15 residues. The V gene end was trimmed by 6 bases and the J gene end by 1 base; junction bases not matched to a gene: 6. In nucleotides, the CDR3 is TGCGCCAGCAGAAACAGACAGGGGGGGAACACTGAAGCTTTCTTT. Translation: CASRNRQGGNTEAFF.

The V gene is TRBV15, the J gene TRBJ1-6; a possible D gene is TRBD1 (5 bases). The CDR3 runs to 15 residues. Germline CDR1 reads LNHNV; CDR2 reads YYDKDF (reference sequence). V was clipped by 0 bases and J by 10 bases, with 13 bases between them. The CDR3 protein is CATSRDARGASPLHF. CDR3 DNA: TGTGCCACCAGCAGAGATGCAAGGGGCGCATCACCCCTCCACTTT. The full variable domain, rest sourced from reference TRBV15 and TRBJ1-6, is DAMVIQNPRYQVTQFGKPVTLSCSQTLNHNVMYWYQQKSSQAPKLLFHYYDKDFNNEADTPDNFQSRRPNTSFCFLDIRSPGLGDTAMYLCATSRDARGASPLHFGNGTRLTVT.

The V and J genes are TRBV12-2 and TRBJ2-2; whether TRBD2, the table's D call, matches the DNA was not checked. TRBV12-2 is a pseudogene locus. The CDR3 consists of 16 residues. The CDR3 DNA reads as TGTGCAAGTCGCTTAGCCGGGACTAGTAAGACCGGGGAGCTGTTTTTT. It codes for CASRLAGTSKTGELFF.

Turning to this clone: This CDR3 is also generated by other DNA sequences in the sample. The gene calls are TRBV5-6 and TRBJ1-1; 9 bases map to TRBD1. The CDR3 is 15 amino acids. J was trimmed by 0 bases and V by 4 bases; bases with no gene match: 4. Germline V gene sequence: CDR1 SGHDT, CDR2 YYEEEE. CDR3 in DNA: TGTGCCAGCAGCCTCGGGACAGGGATGAACACTGAAGCTTTCTTT. Translation: CASSLGTGMNTEAFF. Combining the CDR3 with reference TRBV5-6 and TRBJ1-1 gives the whole variable domain DAGVTQSPTHLIKTRGQQVTLRCSPKSGHDTVSWYQQALGQGPQFIFQYYEEEERQRGNFPDRFSGHQFPNYSSELNVNALLLGDSALYLCASSLGTGMNTEAFFGQGTRLTVV.

The genes are TRBV19 and TRBJ2-7; D gene ambiguous. V was shortened by 4 bases and J by 6 bases, with 7 bases between the two germline ends. The CDR3 extends over 11 amino acids. Germline-derived CDR1 and CDR2 are LNHDA and SQIVND (reference sequence). The CDR3 region has the DNA TGTGCCAGTAGTAATACTGGCGAGCAGTACTTC. It specifies CASSNTGEQYF.

The genes are TRBV6-2 or TRBV6-3 and TRBJ1-2, with TRBD1 identical over 8 bases. Germline loops: CDR1 MNHEY, CDR2 SVGEGT. V shed 2 bases, J shed 7 bases, and the junction held 9 bases outside the gene matches. The length of the CDR3 is 15 residues. The CDR3 DNA reads as TGTGCCAGCAGTTACGCGGGACAGGATCCCGGTGGCTACACCTTC. This codes for CASSYAGQDPGGYTF.

The chain carries TRBV5-1 and TRBJ1-4, with TRBD1 as a possible D gene (6 bases). Between the trimmed V and J ends, which lost 4 bases and 4 bases, there was a span of 23 bases. In germline, CDR1 is SGHRS, CDR2 YFSETQ. This CDR3 is built from 18 residues. In nucleotides, the CDR3 is TGCGCCAGCAGCACCGACCTTATGGGGGCGCTGGGTAATGAAAAACTGTTTTTT. Amino acids: CASSTDLMGALGNEKLFF.

The rearrangement links TRBV3-1 (or the pseudogene TRBV3-2) to TRBJ1-1; D might be TRBD1 (5 bases). The CDR3 is 17 residues long. V was clipped by 1 base and J by 0 bases, with 15 bases between them. The germline CDR1 and CDR2 sequences are LGHDT and YNNKEL (reference sequence). CDR3 sequence: CASSQGGGFAMNTEAFF. DNA for the CDR3: TGTGCCAGCAGCCAAGGTGGGGGGTTTGCTATGAACACTGAAGCTTTCTTT.

The J gene is TRBJ2-2, the V gene TRBV19, with TRBD1 identical over 10 bases. Germline-derived CDR1 and CDR2 are LNHDA and SQIVND (reference sequence). This CDR3 spans 16 amino acids. After removal of 7 bases from V and 6 bases from J, the junction contained 11 bases not matched to a gene. CDR3 amino acids: CASIPRGQGFAGELFF. Written as DNA, the CDR3 is TGTGCCAGTATCCCGAGGGGACAGGGGTTTGCCGGGGAGCTGTTTTTT.

This CDR3 reads CASSDSGTGTAGYTF. CDR3 DNA sequence: TGTGCCAGCAGTGACTCAGGGACAGGGACCGCTGGCTACACCTTC. V is TRBV2 and J is TRBJ1-2; TRBD1 matches at 9 bases. J lost 7 bases, V lost 3 bases, and 9 bases had no gene match. The germline CDR1 and CDR2 sequences are SNHLY and FYNNEI. This CDR3 is built from 15 residues.